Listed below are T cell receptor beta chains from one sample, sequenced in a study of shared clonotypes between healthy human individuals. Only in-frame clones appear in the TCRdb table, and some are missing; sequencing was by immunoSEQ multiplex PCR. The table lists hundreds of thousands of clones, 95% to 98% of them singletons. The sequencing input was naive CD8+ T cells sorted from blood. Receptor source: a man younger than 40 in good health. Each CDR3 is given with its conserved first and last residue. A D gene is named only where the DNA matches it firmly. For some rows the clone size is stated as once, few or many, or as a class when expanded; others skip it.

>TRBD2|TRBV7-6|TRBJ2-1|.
TGTGCCAGCAGCTTAGCAACCGGGACTAGCGGGTACAATGAGCAGTTCTTC
CASSLATGTSGYNEQFF
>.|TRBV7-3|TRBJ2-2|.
TGTGCCAGCAGCGCCCTTTCCGGGGAGCTGTTTTTT
CASSALSGELFF
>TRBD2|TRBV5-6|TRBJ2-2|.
TGTGCCAGCAGCTTCGGACTAGCGGGACCCGCCGGGGAGCTGTTTTTT
CASSFGLAGPAGELFF
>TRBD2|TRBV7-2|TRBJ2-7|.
TGTGCCAGCAGCGGACTAGCCTACGAGCAGTACTTC
CASSGLAYEQYF
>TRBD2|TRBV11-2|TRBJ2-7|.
TGTGCCAGCAGCGCGACTAGCGGGAGCAAACGCTACGAGCAGTACTTC
CASSATSGSKRYEQYF
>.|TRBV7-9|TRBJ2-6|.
TGTGCCAGCAGCTTAGCGCCGACAGTCACCTCTGGGGCCAACGTCCTGACTTTC
CASSLAPTVTSGANVLTF
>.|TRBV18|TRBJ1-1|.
TGTGCCAGCTCACCTCCAGGCAGGGGCGTTGGGTCTTTCTTT
CASSPPGRGVGSFF
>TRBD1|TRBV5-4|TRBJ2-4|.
TGTGCCAGCAGCTGGGGACAGGGTCCCAAAAACATTCAGTACTTC
CASSWGQGPKNIQYF
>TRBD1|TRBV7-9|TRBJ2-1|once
TGTGCCAGCCGGGGGTCCCCGGGACAGGGGGCTTGGGAGCAGTTCTTC
CASRGSPGQGAWEQFF
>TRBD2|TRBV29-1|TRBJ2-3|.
TGCAGCGCCACTAGCGGGCTCACAGATACGCAGTATTTT
CSATSGLTDTQYF
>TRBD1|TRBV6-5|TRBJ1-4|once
TGTGCCAGCAGGCGGCTGGACAGGTTGGGACTGTTTTTT
CASRRLDRLGLFF
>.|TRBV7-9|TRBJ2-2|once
TGTGCCAGCACCTCTTGGACAGAATTGTACACCGGGGAGCTGTTTTTT
CASTSWTELYTGELFF
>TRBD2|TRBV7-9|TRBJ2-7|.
TGTGCCAGCAGCCCCCCATCCCCACTAGCGGCCTCCTACGAGCAGTACTTC
CASSPPSPLAASYEQYF
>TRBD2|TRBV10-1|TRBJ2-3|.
TGCGCCAGCAGTGAGACCGGGACTAGCGGGTTATCCACAGATACGCAGTATTTT
CASSETGTSGLSTDTQYF
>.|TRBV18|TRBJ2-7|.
TGTGCCAGCTCACCTTACGGAGGAAGCTCCTACGAGCAGTACTTC
CASSPYGGSSYEQYF
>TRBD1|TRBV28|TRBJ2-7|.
TGTGCCAGCAGCCCCGACAGGGAGTCCTCCTACGAGCAGTACTTC
CASSPDRESSYEQYF
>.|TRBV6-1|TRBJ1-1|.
TGTGCCAGCAGCCGAGACAGCAACACTGAAGCTTTCTTT
CASSRDSNTEAFF
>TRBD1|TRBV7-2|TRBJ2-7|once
TGTGCCAGCAGCTCCGGGACAGGGGCCGTCCTAGCGTTAACCTACGAGCAGTACTTC
CASSSGTGAVLALTYEQYF
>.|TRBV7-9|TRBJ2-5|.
TGTGCCAGCAGCCCCAGACAAGGACAAGAGACCCAGTACTTC
CASSPRQGQETQYF
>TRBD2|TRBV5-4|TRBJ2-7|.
TGTGCCAGCAGCTTGAGCGGGAACTACGAGCAGTACTTC
CASSLSGNYEQYF
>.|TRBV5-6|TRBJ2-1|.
TGTGCCAGCAGCTTGGGCGGGTTCACCTACAATGAGCAGTTCTTC
CASSLGGFTYNEQFF
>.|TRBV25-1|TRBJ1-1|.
TGTGCCAGCAGTGAAGGGGTACTCTCTGAAGCTTTCTTT
CASSEGVLSEAFF
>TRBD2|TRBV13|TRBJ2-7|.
TGTGCCAGCAGCCAAGGACTAGCGGGAGCCTACGAGCAGTACTTC
CASSQGLAGAYEQYF
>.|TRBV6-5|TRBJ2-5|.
TGTGCCAGCAGCGACGGAGCTTGGGGGACCCAGTACTTC
CASSDGAWGTQYF
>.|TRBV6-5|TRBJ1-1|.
TGTGCCAGCAGTTACGGTACTGACACTGAAGCTTTCTTT
CASSYGTDTEAFF
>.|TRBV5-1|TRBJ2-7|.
TGCGCCAGCAGCTCGGACAGTCCCTACGAGCAGTACTTC
CASSSDSPYEQYF
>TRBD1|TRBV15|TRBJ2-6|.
TGTGCCACCAGCAGGACCCTTGGACAGGGGGCGGCTGGGGCCAACGTCCTGACTTTC
CATSRTLGQGAAGANVLTF
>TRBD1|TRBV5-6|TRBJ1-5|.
TGTGCCAGCAGCTTCGGGGGGACAGGGACTCGTCAGCCCCAGCATTTT
CASSFGGTGTRQPQHF
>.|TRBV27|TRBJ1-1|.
TGTGCCAGCAGGGGCGGGTGGTCGAACACTGAAGCTTTCTTT
CASRGGWSNTEAFF
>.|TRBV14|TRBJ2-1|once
TGTGCCAGCAGCCAGGTCGCGGCATACGAGCAGTTCTTC
CASSQVAAYEQFF
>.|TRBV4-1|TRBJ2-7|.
TGCGCCAGCAGCCAAGATAGGAGAGAGCAGTACTTC
CASSQDRREQYF
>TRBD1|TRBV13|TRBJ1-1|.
TGTGCCAGCGCCGTCAGGGGGCCGAACACTGAAGCTTTCTTT
CASAVRGPNTEAFF
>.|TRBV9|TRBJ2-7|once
TGTGCCAGCAGCCCGACCTCAATAGGGACCGGAGCCTACGAGCAGTACTTC
CASSPTSIGTGAYEQYF
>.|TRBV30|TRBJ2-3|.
TGTGCCTGGAGTATCGGGGGAAGAACAACAGATACGCAGTATTTT
CAWSIGGRTTDTQYF
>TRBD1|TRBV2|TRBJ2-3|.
TGTGCCAGCAGTGAAGCGGGACAGGGATGGGATACGCAGTATTTT
CASSEAGQGWDTQYF
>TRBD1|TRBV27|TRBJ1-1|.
TGTGCCAGCAGCAAGACAGGGAGGACTGAAGCTTTCTTT
CASSKTGRTEAFF
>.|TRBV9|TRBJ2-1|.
TGTGCCAGCAGCGCGCATAGAAATGAGCAGTTCTTC
CASSAHRNEQFF
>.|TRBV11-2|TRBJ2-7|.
TGTGCCAGCAGCCAACTACGGGGCCAAGCCCCCTACGAGCAGTACTTC
CASSQLRGQAPYEQYF
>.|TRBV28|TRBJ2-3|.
TGTGCCAGCAGTTTTGGGCTCAAAAGCACAGATACGCAGTATTTT
CASSFGLKSTDTQYF